This T cell receptor beta chain comes out of a study of T cell responses to AZD1222 COVID-19 vaccine. General observations from the study: Spike-specific TCR breadth rose after two AZD1222 doses, and depth rose as well.

This clone appeared a single time. The antigen is undetermined. Only in-frame clones appear in the TCRdb table, and some are missing; sequencing was by immunoSEQ multiplex PCR. The profile shows fewer than 90,000 clones, 85% to 90% of them singletons. The CDR3 totals 14 residues. Trimming removed 0 bases from V and 4 bases from J, with 9 bases in between. Germline V gene data show CDR1 as MNHEY and CDR2 as SVGEGT. This sequence originates from an adult who received the AZD1222 COVID-19 vaccine. The chain uses TRBV6-2 or TRBV6-3 and TRBJ1-2; weak D call: TRBD1 (5 bases). The input for sequencing was peripheral blood, taken 28 days after the second AZD1222 dose. The CDR3 DNA reads as TGTGCCAGCAGTTACTCGCCGGGGGGCTATGGCTACACCTTC. Encoded protein: CASSYSPGGYGYTF.